This T cell receptor beta chain originates from a study of response to subunit inactivated influenza vaccine. Germline V gives CDR1 KGHDR, CDR2 SFDVKD. V dropped 9 bases and J dropped 4; count of bases not matched to a gene: 5. The CDR3 has 15 amino acids. TCRdb re-analysed the RT-PCR reads in MiXCR, keeping a single row per CDR3 protein. The top ten clones hold under 3.5% of a sample with roughly 540,000 distinct CDR3 sequences, around a quarter of them seen once. These data were also reused for a study on T cells expressing NK-cell markers. That study reports: UMIs accompanied the 5'RACE template switching by which TCR beta cDNA was made. HCMV specificity of expanded NKG2C+ T cell clones remained unclear.

This sample comprised CD4+ T cells sorted from PBMCs, obtained 12 days after vaccination. V and J are TRBV24-1 and TRBJ2-2; TRBD2 matches 12 bases. This TCR derives from a man aged 50 to 60 who received an inactivated influenza vaccine. As DNA, the CDR3 is TGTGCCACCTCTAGCGGGGGGGCCAGCACCGGGGAGCTGTTTTTT. This encodes CATSSGGASTGELFF.